This T cell receptor beta chain was obtained from a study of blood T cell repertoires in COVID-19 (dated by TCRdb to 2020 to 2022). Describing the broader study: ImmuneRACE Cohort 3 recovered participants were defined by two consecutive negative NP/OP PCR tests, healthcare professional clearance, or symptom resolution. Samples from collaborators originated in the United States, Italy and Spain and spanned both the acute and convalescent phases of COVID-19. The prospective study material was composed of cDNA or gDNA derived from T cells, B-cell-depleted T cells, or PBMCs. The dataset comprised deeply sampled blood TCRbeta repertoires from subjects exposed to, actively infected with, or recovered from COVID-19. The repertoires were made available in a free public database intended to serve as a resource for research on the immune response to SARS-CoV-2. The samples were drawn from two sources: the first 160 participants of the ongoing ImmuneRACE study, and 1,254 subjects contributed by 6 global collaborators. The sample metadata nearly always contained a de-identified subject ID, COVID-19 status, age in years and sex. Where available, HLA class I and class II types were obtained from metadata supplied by the sample provider rather than from assay-based typing.

Study-wide findings and limitations: The quantity of clinical and demographic metadata differed by source and by participant and was supplied without curation.

The immunoSEQ Assay, a bias-controlled multiplex PCR, was used to amplify TCRbeta CDR3 regions from genomic DNA. Per the source publication's procedure: Within the assay, amplification of reference gene primers was used to estimate how many nucleated cells each sample contained. Sequence reads were collapsed and filtered to measure the absolute abundance of every unique TCRbeta CDR3 rearrangement. Productive Simpson clonality was computed per sample as the square root of Simpson's diversity index over productive rearrangements. TCRdb stores this immuneACCESS table with in-frame sequences only. Part of the clones is absent; in the studies checked, under half of the shortfall reflects unresolved V genes, and no reason is known for the rest. Clonal size and the V and J genes are those of that table, whereas D and trimming came from the DNA. This sample lists around 360,000 clones; 70% to 90% were detected once. The top ten clonotypes cover 1.5% to 2.5% of the sample.

Concerning this clone: Its antigen is unknown. Base qualities were left out, and no much larger clone turns up one base away.

In the prospective study, participants were roughly 18 to 95 years old, resided in 20 to 30 geographic areas of the United States, and were enrolled through a virtual design. To assign participants to cohorts, the prospective study relied on clinical history that participants themselves reported in a screening survey and a study questionnaire. Mobile phlebotomists in the prospective study collected whole blood, serum and a nasopharyngeal or oropharyngeal swab from every participant. Over a roughly 2-month period, participants in the prospective study had the option of providing additional blood draws and questionnaires. Prospective study blood samples were shipped either frozen or at room temperature before DNA extraction. Sequencing was done on a sample of PBMCs or T cells enriched from blood (not recorded which). The origin of this receptor is a man aged 35 to 55 in a cohort exposed to, infected with or recovered from COVID-19 (not recorded which).

The CDR3: CASKGQGQPQHF. The DNA sequence is as follows: TGTGCCAGTAAAGGACAGGGGCAGCCCCAGCATTTT. In this chain, TRBV19 is recombined with TRBJ1-5; the central 9 bases match TRBD1. CDR1 and CDR2, looked up from the germline V gene (reference sequence), are LNHDA and SQIVND. The CDR3 sequence holds 12 residues, the cysteine and phenylalanine included. Just CDR3 DNA is preserved here, 36 bases in frame from base 1. V is cut back by 7 bases and J by 7 bases, with 2 bases in the junction unmatched.